Following are 17 T cell receptor beta chains from one sample sequenced in a study of regulatory T cells. Study-level points and caveats: Hydrophobic residues at CDR3 positions 6 and 7 were enriched in conventional CD4+ T cells of CD3G-deficient patients.

Primers: 52 TRBV forward and 13 TRBJ reverse. TCRdb's table, derived via immunoSEQ multiplex PCR, lists solely in-frame clones and lacks some. The sample holds around 17,000 clones, 80% to 90% seen once. For these TCRs, the target antigens are not known. Sequenced material: conventional CD4+ T cells sorted from blood. These receptors originate from a person aged 30 to 39 with CD3G deficiency.

The chain employs TRBV25-1 and TRBJ2-1; 13 positions match TRBD2. V shed 2 bases, J shed 4 bases, and the junction held 2 bases outside the gene matches. The CDR3 runs to 16 residues. Germline values: CDR1 MGHDK, CDR2 SYGVNS. The CDR3 nucleotides are TGTGCCAGCAGTGAAGGACTAGCGGGGGTTTACAATGAGCAGTTCTTC. Translating it yields CASSEGLAGVYNEQFF.

The gene calls are TRBV6-6 and TRBJ1-1; D remains ambiguous. CDR3 length: 13 amino acids. Per the germline V gene, CDR1 is MNHNY and CDR2 is SVGAGI (reference sequence). Trimming took 6 bases from V and 4 from J, leaving 12 bases between them. The chain's CDR3 is CASRTSHRTEAFF. CDR3 nucleotide sequence: TGTGCCAGCAGGACCTCCCATCGCACTGAAGCTTTCTTT.

The V and J genes are TRBV28 and TRBJ1-5; 7 positions match TRBD1. Per germline, CDR1 MDHEN and CDR2 SYDVKM. J was trimmed by 6 bases and V by 5 bases; bases with no gene match: 13. CDR3 size: 16 residues. DNA for the CDR3: TGTGCCAGCAGTGGAGGGGGCGCGGTTACGGGTCAGCCCCAGCATTTT. Its translation is CASSGGGAVTGQPQHF.

The chain is built from TRBV28 and TRBJ1-5; D is undetermined. Trimming took 5 bases from V and 9 from J, leaving 17 bases between them. Germline CDR1 reads MDHEN; CDR2 reads SYDVKM. The CDR3 has 14 amino acids. The CDR3 sequence: CASSPGLARGPQHF. The CDR3 region has the DNA TGTGCCAGCAGTCCCGGTCTCGCGCGTGGGCCCCAGCATTTT. Complete variable domain (other parts from reference TRBV28 and TRBJ1-5): DVKVTQSSRYLVKRTGEKVFLECVQDMDHENMFWYRQDPGLGLRLIYFSYDVKMKEKGDIPEGYSVSREKKERFSLILESASTNQTSMYLCASSPGLARGPQHFGDGTRLSIL.

The V gene is TRBV20-1, the J gene TRBJ1-1; 8 positions match TRBD1. CDR1 and CDR2 from the germline V gene are DFQATT and SNEGSKA (reference sequence). With V trimmed by 6 bases and J by 11 bases, 5 bases remained unmatched. This CDR3 is 10 amino acids long. CDR3 in DNA: TGCAGTGCGACCAGGGGGCGTGCTTTCTTT. As protein: CSATRGRAFF.

This clone was counted a single time. Relative to the germline gene, one junction end is altered; a read error may explain this. The chain carries TRBV7-9 and TRBJ2-5, with 8 bases matching TRBD2. The CDR3 runs 13 residues. Germline assignment: CDR1 SEHNR and CDR2 FQNEAQ (reference sequence). CDR3: CASTLAGLGTQYF. DNA for the CDR3: TGTGCCAGCACCTTAGCGGGATTAGGGACCCAGTACTTC. Together with reference TRBV7-9 and TRBJ2-5, the CDR3 gives the full variable domain: DTGVSQNPRHKITKRGQNVTFRCDPISEHNRLYWYRQTLGQGPEFLTYFQNEAQLEKSRLLSDRFSAERPKGSFSTLEIQRTEQGDSAMYLCASTLAGLGTQYFGPGTRLLVL.

The V and J genes are TRBV5-1 and TRBJ1-2; D gene ambiguous. Per the germline V gene, CDR1 is SGHRS and CDR2 is YFSETQ. The CDR3 consists of 13 residues. V lost 2 bases and J 4 bases, leaving 9 bases between the germline ends. The CDR3 sequence is CASSFSVGYGYTF. The CDR3 DNA is TGCGCCAGCAGCTTTTCCGTGGGCTATGGCTACACCTTC. Combining the CDR3 with reference TRBV5-1 and TRBJ1-2 gives the whole variable domain KAGVTQTPRYLIKTRGQQVTLSCSPISGHRSVSWYQQTPGQGLQFLFEYFSETQRNKGNFPGRFSGRQFSNSRSEMNVSTLELGDSALYLCASSFSVGYGYTFGSGTRLTVV.

This clone appeared once. The chain links TRBV7-8 to TRBJ2-7; D unresolved. Trimming took 1 base from V and 0 from J, leaving 4 bases between them. The CDR3 covers 13 residues. Germline CDR1 SGHVS, CDR2 FQNEAQ. Here the CDR3 DNA reads TGTGCCAGCAGCTTAGGGGTCTCCTACGAGCAGTACTTC. Its translation is CASSLGVSYEQYF.

The rearrangement uses TRBV19 and TRBJ1-1, with D possibly TRBD1 on 5 matching bases. Trimming took off 4 bases at V and 1 base at J, with 16 bases between the two ends. Germline V lookup: CDR1 LNHDA, CDR2 SQIVND (reference sequence). There are 16 residues in the CDR3. CDR3 nucleotides: TGTGCCAGTAGTAAATTACCGGGACGGGGGAACACTGAAGCTTTCTTT. This translates into CASSKLPGRGNTEAFF.

This chain uses TRBV11-2 with TRBJ1-6, with D perhaps TRBD1 (5 bases). The germline gives CDR1 SGHAT, CDR2 FQNNGV. Trimming removed 4 bases from V and 7 bases from J, with 11 bases in between. This CDR3 contains 14 residues. The CDR3 DNA reads as TGTGCCAGCAGCTCGGGACGGGGCAATTCACCCCTCCACTTT. Translation: CASSSGRGNSPLHF.

This clone was found once. The rearrangement links TRBV10-3 to TRBJ1-2; 7 nucleotides line up with TRBD1. CDR3 length: 14 amino acids. From germline, CDR1 is ENHRY and CDR2 SYGVKD. Unmatched junction bases numbered 5, after V lost 7 bases and J lost 0 bases. CDR3 amino acids: CAINPGQANYGYTF. DNA for the CDR3: TGTGCCATCAACCCAGGACAGGCTAACTATGGCTACACCTTC.

CDR3 sequence: CASSLGTGVGEKLFF. For the CDR3, the DNA is TGCGCCAGCAGCTTAGGGACAGGGGTTGGTGAAAAACTGTTTTTT. The chain joins TRBV5-1 to TRBJ1-4; TRBD1 agrees at 10 bases. Germline CDR1 is SGHRS and CDR2 is YFSETQ. This CDR3 has 15 amino acids. After removal of 2 bases from V and 7 bases from J, the junction contained 5 bases not matched to a gene.

This clone was recorded a few times. The chain combines TRBV28 with TRBJ1-1; no definite D call. The germline V gene encodes CDR1 MDHEN and CDR2 SYDVKM. V shed 4 bases and J shed 10 bases, with 10 bases lying between them. This CDR3 comprises 11 residues. CDR3 protein: CASSSWRGAFF. The CDR3 bases are TGTGCCAGCAGTTCGTGGCGGGGAGCTTTCTTT.

The V and J genes are TRBV7-9 and TRBJ2-7, with 9 bases that match TRBD2. Germline CDR1 SEHNR, CDR2 FQNEAQ (reference sequence). Losses at the gene ends were 4 bases for V and 2 bases for J; bases not matched to a gene: 3. CDR3 length: 14 residues. As DNA, the CDR3 is TGTGCCAGCAGCTCTAGCGGGGCCCCCTACGAGCAGTACTTC. Residues: CASSSSGAPYEQYF.

The chain couples TRBV28 to TRBJ1-2; no definite D call. This CDR3 comprises 13 residues. Germline V gene data show CDR1 as MDHEN and CDR2 as SYDVKM. The ends were cut back, 5 bases at V and 0 bases at J, with 7 bases in the middle. The chain's CDR3 is CASSITANYGYTF. The CDR3 DNA reads as TGTGCCAGCAGTATTACAGCTAACTATGGCTACACCTTC.

This chain joins TRBV19 and TRBJ1-2; D remains unclear. The germline gives CDR1 LNHDA, CDR2 SQIVND (reference sequence). The V end was cut by 4 bases, the J end by 8 bases, with 14 bases between. This CDR3 is built from 13 residues. This CDR3 reads CASSNPEARGYTF. The CDR3 coding sequence is TGTGCCAGTAGTAACCCCGAGGCAAGAGGCTACACCTTC.

The chain is built from TRBV18 and TRBJ2-1; D remains unclear. The V and J ends lost 1 base and 7 bases respectively, with 8 bases between them. CDR3 size: 13 residues. Per germline, CDR1 KGHSH and CDR2 LQKENI. CDR3 sequence reads: CASSPRLGNEQFF. The CDR3 DNA is TGTGCCAGCTCACCACGGTTGGGGAATGAGCAGTTCTTC.